The present T cell receptor beta chain was sequenced within a study of cytomegalovirus exposure and HLA in healthy donors. Amplification used 60 Vbeta primers and 13 Jbeta primers. Per the study methods: Some 9.9 million shared chains were among about 80 million unique TCR beta chains counted in a later analysis. Here immunoSEQ multiplex PCR was the method, and the copy in TCRdb shows in-frame clones only, minus some. V and J calls plus clone size are reproduced from that table; the DNA served to infer D and trimming. The data contain approximately 200,000 clones, 82% of them seen just once; the ten biggest clones take up 0.098%. On this clone itself: Its antigen is still unknown.

Overall study findings and caveats: Reportedly, TCR beta sequences accurately predicted HLA-A and HLA-B alleles in most subjects. It emerged from a later analysis that several of the most significant clusters appeared to be linked to common viral pathogens.

Input material: PBMCs. This clonotype was obtained from a boy aged 2 to 10 in good health and CMV-seronegative.

In DNA form, the CDR3 reads TGTGCCAGCCGCGGGACAGGGCCGACTGAAGCTTTCTTT. It yields the protein CASRGTGPTEAFF. V gene TRBV27 combines with J gene TRBJ1-1; 9 bases are a match to TRBD1. Germline CDR1 and CDR2: MNHEY and SMNVEV (reference sequence). V was clipped by 8 bases and J by 5 bases; unmatched bases: 6. This CDR3 contains 13 residues.